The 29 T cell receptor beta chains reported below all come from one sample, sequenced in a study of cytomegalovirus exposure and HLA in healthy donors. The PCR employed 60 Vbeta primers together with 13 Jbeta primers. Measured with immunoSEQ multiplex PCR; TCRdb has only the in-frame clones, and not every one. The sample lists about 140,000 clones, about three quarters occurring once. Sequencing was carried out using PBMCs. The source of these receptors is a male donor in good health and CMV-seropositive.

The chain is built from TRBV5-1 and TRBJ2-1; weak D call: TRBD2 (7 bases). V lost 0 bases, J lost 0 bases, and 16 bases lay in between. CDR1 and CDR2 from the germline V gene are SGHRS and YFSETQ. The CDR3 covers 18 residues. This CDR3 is CASSLAYGGASSYNEQFF. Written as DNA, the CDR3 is TGCGCCAGCAGCTTGGCATATGGGGGGGCGAGCTCCTACAATGAGCAGTTCTTC.

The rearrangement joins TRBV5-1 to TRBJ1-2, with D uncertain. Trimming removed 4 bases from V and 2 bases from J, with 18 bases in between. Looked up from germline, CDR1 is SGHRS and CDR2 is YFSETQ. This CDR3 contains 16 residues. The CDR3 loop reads CASSSFRESGNYGYTF. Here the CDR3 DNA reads TGCGCCAGCAGCAGCTTCCGGGAGTCGGGGAACTATGGCTACACCTTC.

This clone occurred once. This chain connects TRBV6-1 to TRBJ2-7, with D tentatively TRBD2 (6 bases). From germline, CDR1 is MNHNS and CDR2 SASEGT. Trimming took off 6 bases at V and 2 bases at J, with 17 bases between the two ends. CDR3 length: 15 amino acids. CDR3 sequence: CASSEGGALTYEQYF. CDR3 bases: TGTGCCAGCAGCGAGGGAGGAGCCTTGACCTACGAGCAGTACTTC.

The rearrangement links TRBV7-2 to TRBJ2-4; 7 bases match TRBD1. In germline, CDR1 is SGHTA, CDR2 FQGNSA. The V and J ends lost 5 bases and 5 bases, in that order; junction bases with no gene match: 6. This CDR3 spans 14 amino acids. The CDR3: CASSARTGENIQYF. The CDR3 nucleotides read TGTGCCAGCAGCGCTAGGACAGGAGAAAACATTCAGTACTTC.

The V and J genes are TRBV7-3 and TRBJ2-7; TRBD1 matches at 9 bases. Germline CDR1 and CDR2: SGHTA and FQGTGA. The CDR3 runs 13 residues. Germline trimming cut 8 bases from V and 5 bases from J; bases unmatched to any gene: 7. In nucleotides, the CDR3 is TGTGCCAGCGGACAGGGGAGATCGCACGAGCAGTACTTC. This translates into CASGQGRSHEQYF. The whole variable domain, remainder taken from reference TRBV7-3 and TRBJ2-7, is GAGVSQTPSNKVTEKGKYVELRCDPISGHTALYWYRQSLGQGPEFLIYFQGTGAADDSGLPNDRFFAVRPEGSVSTLKIQRTERGDSAVYLCASGQGRSHEQYFGPGTRLTVT.

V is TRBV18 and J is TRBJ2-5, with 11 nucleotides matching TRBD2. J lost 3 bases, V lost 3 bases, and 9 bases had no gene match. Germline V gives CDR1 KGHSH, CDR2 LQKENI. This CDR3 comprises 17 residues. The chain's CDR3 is CASSPLIAGGQEETQYF. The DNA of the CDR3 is TGTGCCAGCTCACCCCTGATAGCGGGGGGGCAGGAAGAGACCCAGTACTTC.

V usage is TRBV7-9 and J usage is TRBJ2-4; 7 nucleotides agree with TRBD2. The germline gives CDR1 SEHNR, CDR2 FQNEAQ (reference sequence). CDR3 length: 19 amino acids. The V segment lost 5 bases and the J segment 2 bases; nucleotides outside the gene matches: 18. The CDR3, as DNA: TGTGCCAGCAGCCAACAATGGGATACAGCGGGGCTTTCCAAAAACATTCAGTACTTC. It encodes CASSQQWDTAGLSKNIQYF.

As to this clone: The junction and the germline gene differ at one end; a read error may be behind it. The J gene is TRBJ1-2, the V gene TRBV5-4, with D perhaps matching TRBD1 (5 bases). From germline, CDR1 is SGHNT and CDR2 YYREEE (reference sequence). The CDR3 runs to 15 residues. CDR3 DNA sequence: TGTGCCAGCAGCTTGGGCGCAGGGTTGGTCTATGGCTACCCCTTC. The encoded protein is CASSLGAGLVYGYPF.

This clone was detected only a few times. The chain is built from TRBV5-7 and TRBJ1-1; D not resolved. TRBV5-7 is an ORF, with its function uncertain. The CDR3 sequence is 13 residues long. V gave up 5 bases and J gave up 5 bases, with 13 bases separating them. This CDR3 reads CASRRSGGTEAFF. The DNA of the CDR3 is TGTGCCAGCAGACGGTCGGGTGGGACTGAAGCTTTCTTT.

CDR3 in DNA: TGTGCCAGCGGAACGGGACAGCAATACGAGCAGTACTTC. Its translation: CASGTGQQYEQYF. The chain links TRBV28 to TRBJ2-7, with 7 bases lining up with TRBD1. V dropped 8 bases and J dropped 4; count of bases not matched to a gene: 8. The CDR3 runs to 13 residues. Germline CDR1 MDHEN, CDR2 SYDVKM.

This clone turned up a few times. CDR3 in DNA: TGTGCCAGCAGTTACTCTAGCGGGGGGGCGGAATTCTTC. Its protein is CASSYSSGGAEFF. The chain carries TRBV6-5 and TRBJ2-1; 11 bases are a match to TRBD2. This CDR3 comprises 13 residues. The V and J ends lost 0 bases and 16 bases, in that order; junction bases with no gene match: 5. CDR1 and CDR2 from the germline V gene are MNHEY and SVGAGI.

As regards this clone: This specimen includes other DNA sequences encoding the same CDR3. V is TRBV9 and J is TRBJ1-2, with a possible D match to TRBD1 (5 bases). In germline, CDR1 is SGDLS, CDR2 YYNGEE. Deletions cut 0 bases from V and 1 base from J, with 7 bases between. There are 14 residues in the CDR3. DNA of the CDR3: TGTGCCAGCAGCGTAGGGGGCGGTAACTATGGCTACACCTTC. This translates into CASSVGGGNYGYTF.

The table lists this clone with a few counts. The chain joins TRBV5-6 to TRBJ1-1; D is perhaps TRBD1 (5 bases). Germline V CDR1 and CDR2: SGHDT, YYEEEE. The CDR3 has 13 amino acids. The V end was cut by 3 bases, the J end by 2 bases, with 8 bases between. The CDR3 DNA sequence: TGTGCCAGCAGCTCGCAGGGAAACACTGAAGCTTTCTTT. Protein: CASSSQGNTEAFF.

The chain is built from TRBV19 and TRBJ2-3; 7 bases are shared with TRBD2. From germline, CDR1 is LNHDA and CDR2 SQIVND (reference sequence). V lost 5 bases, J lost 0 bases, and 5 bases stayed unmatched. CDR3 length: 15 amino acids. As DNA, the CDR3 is TGTGCCAGTAGTCTCGGGAGGCCTAGCACAGATACGCAGTATTTT. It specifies CASSLGRPSTDTQYF.

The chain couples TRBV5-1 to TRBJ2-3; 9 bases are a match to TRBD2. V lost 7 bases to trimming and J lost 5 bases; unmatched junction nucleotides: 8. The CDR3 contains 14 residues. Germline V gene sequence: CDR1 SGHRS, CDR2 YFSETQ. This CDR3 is CASGRGGAGDTQYF. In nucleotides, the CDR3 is TGCGCCAGCGGTCGCGGGGGGGCAGGAGATACGCAGTATTTT.

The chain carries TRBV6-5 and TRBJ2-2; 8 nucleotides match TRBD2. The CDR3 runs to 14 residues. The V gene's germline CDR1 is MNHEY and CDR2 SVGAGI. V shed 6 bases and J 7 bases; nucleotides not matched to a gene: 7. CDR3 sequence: CASSISGGIGELFF. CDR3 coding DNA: TGTGCCAGCAGCATTTCGGGGGGGATCGGGGAGCTGTTTTTT.

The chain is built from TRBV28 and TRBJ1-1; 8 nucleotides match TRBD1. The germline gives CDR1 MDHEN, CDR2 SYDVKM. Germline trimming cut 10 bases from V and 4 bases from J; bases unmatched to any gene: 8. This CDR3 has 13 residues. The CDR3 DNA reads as TGTGCCACCTCAAGGACAGGGATCACTGAAGCTTTCTTT. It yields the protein CATSRTGITEAFF.

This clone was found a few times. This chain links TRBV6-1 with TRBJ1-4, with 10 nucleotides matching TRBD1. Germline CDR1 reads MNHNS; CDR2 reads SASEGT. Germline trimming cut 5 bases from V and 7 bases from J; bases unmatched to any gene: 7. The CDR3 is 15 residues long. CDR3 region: CASSSIRDRGEKLFF. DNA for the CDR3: TGTGCCAGCAGTTCTATCCGGGACAGGGGTGAAAAACTGTTTTTT.

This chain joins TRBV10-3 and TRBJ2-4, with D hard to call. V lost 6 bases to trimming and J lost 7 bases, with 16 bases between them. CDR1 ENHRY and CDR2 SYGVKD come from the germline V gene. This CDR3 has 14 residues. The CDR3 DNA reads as TGTGCCATCAGCTTGGTGCCTAATCCTAACATTCAGTACTTC. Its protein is CAISLVPNPNIQYF.

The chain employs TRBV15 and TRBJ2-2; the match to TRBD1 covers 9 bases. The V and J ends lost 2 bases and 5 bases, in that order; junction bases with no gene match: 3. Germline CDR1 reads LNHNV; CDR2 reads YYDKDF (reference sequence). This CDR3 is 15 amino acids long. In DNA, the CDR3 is TGTGCCACCAGCAGAAGGGACAGGGAGACCGGGGAGCTGTTTTTT. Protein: CATSRRDRETGELFF.

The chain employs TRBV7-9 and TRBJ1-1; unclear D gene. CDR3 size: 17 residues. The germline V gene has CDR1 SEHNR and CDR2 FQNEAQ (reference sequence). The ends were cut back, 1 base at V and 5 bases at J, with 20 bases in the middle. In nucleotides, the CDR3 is TGTGCCAGCAGCTTAGTTCGGGGTTATTGGGCGGGGACTGAAGCTTTCTTT. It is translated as CASSLVRGYWAGTEAFF. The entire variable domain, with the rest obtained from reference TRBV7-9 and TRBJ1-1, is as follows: DTGVSQNPRHKITKRGQNVTFRCDPISEHNRLYWYRQTLGQGPEFLTYFQNEAQLEKSRLLSDRFSAERPKGSFSTLEIQRTEQGDSAMYLCASSLVRGYWAGTEAFFGQGTRLTVV.

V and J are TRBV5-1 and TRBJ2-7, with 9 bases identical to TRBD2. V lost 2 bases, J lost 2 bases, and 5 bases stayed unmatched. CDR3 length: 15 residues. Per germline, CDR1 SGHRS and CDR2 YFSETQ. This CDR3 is CASSFLIAGAYEQYF. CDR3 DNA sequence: TGCGCCAGCAGCTTCTTGATAGCGGGGGCCTACGAGCAGTACTTC. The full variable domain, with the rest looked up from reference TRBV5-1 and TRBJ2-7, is KAGVTQTPRYLIKTRGQQVTLSCSPISGHRSVSWYQQTPGQGLQFLFEYFSETQRNKGNFPGRFSGRQFSNSRSEMNVSTLELGDSALYLCASSFLIAGAYEQYFGPGTRLTVT.

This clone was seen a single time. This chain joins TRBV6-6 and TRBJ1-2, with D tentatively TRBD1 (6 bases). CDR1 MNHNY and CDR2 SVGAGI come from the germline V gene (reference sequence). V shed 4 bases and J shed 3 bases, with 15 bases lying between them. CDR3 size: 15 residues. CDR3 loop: CASSLSTGSYYGYTF. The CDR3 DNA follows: TGTGCCAGCAGTTTGTCCACAGGGTCGTACTATGGCTACACCTTC.

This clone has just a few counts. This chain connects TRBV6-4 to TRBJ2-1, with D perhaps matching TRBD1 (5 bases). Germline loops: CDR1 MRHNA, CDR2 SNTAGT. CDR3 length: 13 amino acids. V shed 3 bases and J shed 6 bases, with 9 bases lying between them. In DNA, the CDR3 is TGTGCCAGCAGTGATGGGGCGGTCAATGAGCAGTTCTTC. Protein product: CASSDGAVNEQFF.

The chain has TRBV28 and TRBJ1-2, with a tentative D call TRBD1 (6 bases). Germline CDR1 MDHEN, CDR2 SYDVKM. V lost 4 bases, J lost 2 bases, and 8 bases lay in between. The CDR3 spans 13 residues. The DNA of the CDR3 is TGTGCCAGCAGTTACGGGACAAACTATGGCTACACCTTC. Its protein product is CASSYGTNYGYTF.

CDR3 DNA sequence: TGTGCCAGCAGCTTCCCTAGCGGGGTCGCCACCGGGGAGCTGTTTTTT. Translation: CASSFPSGVATGELFF. The V gene is TRBV7-6, the J gene TRBJ2-2; 9 nucleotides line up with TRBD2. Per the germline V gene, CDR1 is SGHVS and CDR2 is FNYEAQ. V lost 3 bases, J lost 4 bases, and 6 bases stayed unmatched. The CDR3 spans 16 residues.

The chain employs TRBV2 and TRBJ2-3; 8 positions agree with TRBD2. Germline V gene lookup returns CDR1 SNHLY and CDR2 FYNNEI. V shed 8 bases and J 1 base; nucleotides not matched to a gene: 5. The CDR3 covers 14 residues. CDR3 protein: CASQAGVGTDTQYF. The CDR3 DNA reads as TGTGCCAGCCAAGCGGGAGTGGGCACAGATACGCAGTATTTT.

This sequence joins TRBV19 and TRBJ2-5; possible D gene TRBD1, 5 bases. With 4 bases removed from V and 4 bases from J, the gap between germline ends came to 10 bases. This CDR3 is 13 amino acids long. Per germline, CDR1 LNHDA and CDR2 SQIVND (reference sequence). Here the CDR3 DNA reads TGTGCCAGTAGTAGGCAGGGTGGAGAGACCCAGTACTTC. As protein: CASSRQGGETQYF.

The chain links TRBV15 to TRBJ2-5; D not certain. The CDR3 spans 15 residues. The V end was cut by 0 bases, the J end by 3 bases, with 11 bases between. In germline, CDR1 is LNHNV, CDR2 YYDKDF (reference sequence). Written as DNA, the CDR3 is TGTGCCACCAGCAGAGATCGACTGACGAAAGAGACCCAGTACTTC. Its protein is CATSRDRLTKETQYF.